The 23 T cell receptor beta chains listed next were all sequenced from one sample in a study of OX40 agonist ivuxolimab in advanced cancers. Assay: immunoSEQ multiplex PCR; the TCRdb copy retains only in-frame clones and omits some. The sample holds about 57,000 clones, around four fifths seen once. Sequencing was performed on CD4+ or CD8+ T cells sorted from blood, taken in a trial of the OX40 agonist ivuxolimab. These receptors came from an adult with an advanced solid tumor such as melanoma, head and neck, liver or kidney cancer.

This clone was seen a few times. CDR3 loop: CASSDGLNYEQYF. The CDR3 DNA sequence: TGTGCCAGCAGTGATGGACTGAACTACGAGCAGTACTTC. The J gene is TRBJ2-7, the V gene TRBV6-5; D is perhaps TRBD2 (5 bases). The CDR3 spans 13 residues. The germline CDR1 and CDR2 sequences are MNHEY and SVGAGI. V shed 5 bases and J shed 3 bases, with 11 bases lying between them.

V gene TRBV12-1 combines with J gene TRBJ2-5; the table gives TRBD2 as D, unverified against the DNA. Gene TRBJ2-7 matches the end of the DNA better, so the J call may be wrong. TRBV12-1 is noted as a pseudogene. This CDR3 has 15 residues. CDR3 DNA sequence: TGTGCCAGCAGCTTTCTTGCGACTACACAATACGAGCAGTACTTC. It specifies CASSFLATTQYEQYF.

About this clone itself: This same CDR3 is encoded by further DNA sequences in the sample. The chain joins TRBV19 to TRBJ2-1; D possibly matches TRBD1 or TRBD2 (6 bases each). This CDR3 comprises 14 residues. Trimming left V 3 bases short and J 4 bases short, with 10 bases between. Germline V gene data show CDR1 as LNHDA and CDR2 as SQIVND (reference sequence). DNA for the CDR3: TGTGCCAGTAGTATGGGGGGCCCTTACAATGAGCAGTTCTTC. Translating it yields CASSMGGPYNEQFF. Supplemented by reference TRBV19 and TRBJ2-1, the full variable domain reads DGGITQSPKYLFRKEGQNVTLSCEQNLNHDAMYWYRQDPGQGLRLIYYSQIVNDFQKGDIAEGYSVSREKKESFPLTVTSAQKNPTAFYLCASSMGGPYNEQFFGPGTRLTVL.

The genes are TRBV7-3 and TRBJ2-5; 11 bases agree with TRBD2. CDR1 SGHTA and CDR2 FQGTGA come from the germline V gene. Trimming cost V 5 bases and J 3 bases; bases outside gene matches: 5. This CDR3 is built from 15 residues. This CDR3 is CASSPLGLAEETQYF. CDR3 nucleotide sequence: TGTGCCAGCAGCCCCTTGGGACTAGCGGAAGAGACCCAGTACTTC. Full variable domain (rest looked up from reference TRBV7-3 and TRBJ2-5): GAGVSQTPSNKVTEKGKYVELRCDPISGHTALYWYRQSLGQGPEFLIYFQGTGAADDSGLPNDRFFAVRPEGSVSTLKIQRTERGDSAVYLCASSPLGLAEETQYFGPGTRLLVL.

The chain carries TRBV13 and TRBJ2-5; maybe TRBD2 (6 bases). The DNA end lines up better with TRBJ2-7; the J call may be wrong. Germline CDR1 PRHDT, CDR2 FYEKMQ (reference sequence). CDR3 size: 13 residues. The CDR3 bases are TGTGCCAGCAGCTTCCCCGGGAGCTACGAGCAGTACTTC. Its protein is CASSFPGSYEQYF.

The J gene is TRBJ2-1, the V gene TRBV5-1; 8 nucleotides align to TRBD2. The CDR3 is 17 residues long. V trimming: 5 bases; J trimming: 0 bases; junction bases outside the gene matches: 10. Germline V gene lookup returns CDR1 SGHRS and CDR2 YFSETQ. The CDR3, as DNA: TGCGCCAGCAGGGCCGAAACCGGGACTAGCTCCTACAATGAGCAGTTCTTC. Its translation is CASRAETGTSSYNEQFF. Full variable domain (missing parts from reference TRBV5-1 and TRBJ2-1): KAGVTQTPRYLIKTRGQQVTLSCSPISGHRSVSWYQQTPGQGLQFLFEYFSETQRNKGNFPGRFSGRQFSNSRSEMNVSTLELGDSALYLCASRAETGTSSYNEQFFGPGTRLTVL.

V usage is TRBV2 and J usage is TRBJ1-5; D is unclear. Germline lookup yields CDR1 SNHLY and CDR2 FYNNEI. The length of the CDR3 is 15 residues. Deletions cut 1 base from V and 4 bases from J, with 11 bases between. The CDR3 coding sequence is TGTGCCAGCAGTGAAGGGTACCTCGGTAATCAGCCCCAGCATTTT. Its protein product is CASSEGYLGNQPQHF.

V and J are TRBV28 and TRBJ2-1; TRBD2 matches 10 bases. CDR3 length: 15 amino acids. The germline CDR1 and CDR2 sequences are MDHEN and SYDVKM. The J segment lost 6 bases and the V segment lost 4 bases, leaving 6 bases of the junction unmatched. In DNA form, the CDR3 reads TGTGCCAGCAGTTCGTCCGGGACTAGCGTCAATGAGCAGTTCTTC. Amino acid sequence: CASSSSGTSVNEQFF.

The chain employs TRBV7-3 and TRBJ2-1; 8 nucleotides match TRBD1. Germline V gene sequence: CDR1 SGHTA, CDR2 FQGTGA. V gave up 9 bases and J gave up 5 bases; unmatched junction bases: 6. The CDR3 contains 13 residues. In DNA, the CDR3 is TGTGCCAGTTCTCAGGGGGCAGACAATGAGCAGTTCTTC. The encoded protein is CASSQGADNEQFF.

The chain recombines TRBV7-3 with TRBJ2-3, with a tentative D call TRBD2 (6 bases). Germline V gives CDR1 SGHTA, CDR2 FQGTGA. The CDR3 spans 15 residues. Trimming shortened V by 3 bases and J by 5 bases, and 15 bases separated the two germline ends. The CDR3 DNA is TGTGCCAGCAGCTTGGGACTCAGACGGGAAGATACGCAGTATTTT. Amino acids: CASSLGLRREDTQYF. Variable domain in full (rest from reference TRBV7-3 and TRBJ2-3): GAGVSQTPSNKVTEKGKYVELRCDPISGHTALYWYRQSLGQGPEFLIYFQGTGAADDSGLPNDRFFAVRPEGSVSTLKIQRTERGDSAVYLCASSLGLRREDTQYFGPGTRLTVL.

The chain couples TRBV16 to TRBJ2-2; D remains unclear. The V and J ends lost 2 bases and 0 bases respectively, with 4 bases between them. In germline, CDR1 is KGHSY, CDR2 FQNENV. The CDR3 sequence is 14 residues long. The CDR3 here is CASSQGTNTGELFF. CDR3 in DNA: TGTGCCAGCAGCCAAGGGACGAACACCGGGGAGCTGTTTTTT.

The chain carries TRBV7-2 and TRBJ1-6, with 7 nucleotides matching TRBD1. The J segment lost 6 bases and the V segment lost 4 bases, leaving 6 bases of the junction unmatched. CDR3 length: 15 residues. In germline, CDR1 is SGHTA, CDR2 FQGNSA. The CDR3 coding sequence is TGTGCCAGCAGCTCAAAGGGACAGCGTAATTCACCCCTCCACTTT. It yields the protein CASSSKGQRNSPLHF.

CDR3 in amino acids: CASSPGTANTEAFF. The CDR3 bases are TGTGCCAGCAGCCCCGGGACGGCGAACACTGAAGCTTTCTTT. V usage is TRBV28 and J usage is TRBJ1-1; TRBD1 might be the D (5 bases). The CDR3 has 14 residues. Between the trimmed V and J ends, which lost 6 bases and 1 base, there was a span of 12 bases. Germline loops: CDR1 MDHEN, CDR2 SYDVKM.

The count of this clone is one. V is TRBV5-4 and J is TRBJ2-7; D is perhaps TRBD1 or TRBD2 (7 bases each). Deletions cut 4 bases from V and 2 bases from J, with 16 bases between. Germline V lookup: CDR1 SGHNT, CDR2 YYREEE (reference sequence). The CDR3 sequence is 15 residues long. CDR3 DNA: TGTGCCAGCAGCCCGGGGGGAGGGGGCCCCTACGAGCAGTACTTC. As protein: CASSPGGGGPYEQYF.

This sequence joins TRBV6-5 and TRBJ2-7, with 9 positions matching TRBD1. Germline assignment: CDR1 MNHEY and CDR2 SVGAGI. The CDR3 consists of 15 residues. V shed 2 bases, J shed 3 bases, and the junction held 5 bases outside the gene matches. The chain's CDR3 is CASSYGDRAGYEQYF. In DNA form, the CDR3 reads TGTGCCAGCAGTTACGGGGACAGGGCTGGCTACGAGCAGTACTTC.

V usage is TRBV28 and J usage is TRBJ2-7, with D uncertain. This CDR3 region has 14 residues. V dropped 1 base and J dropped 1 base, with 8 bases sitting between them. From germline, CDR1 is MDHEN and CDR2 SYDVKM. CDR3 residues: CASSLLVSSYEQYF. DNA of the CDR3: TGTGCCAGCAGTTTATTGGTCAGTTCCTACGAGCAGTACTTC. Drawing the rest from reference TRBV28 and TRBJ2-7, the complete variable domain is DVKVTQSSRYLVKRTGEKVFLECVQDMDHENMFWYRQDPGLGLRLIYFSYDVKMKEKGDIPEGYSVSREKKERFSLILESASTNQTSMYLCASSLLVSSYEQYFGPGTRLTVT.

This clone was seen a single time. The chain links TRBV2 to TRBJ1-5; the D gene is possibly TRBD1 (5 bases). CDR1 is SNHLY and CDR2 is FYNNEI in the germline V gene. Trimming removed 6 bases from V and 5 bases from J, with 11 bases in between. The CDR3 loop spans 13 amino acids. The DNA of the CDR3 is TGTGCCAGCAGCAGGGTCCACGATCAGCCCCAGCATTTT. Residues: CASSRVHDQPQHF.

This chain links TRBV21-1 with TRBJ2-4; TRBD2 is taken as the D call from the table, unchecked against the DNA. TRBV21-1 is recorded as a pseudogene. This CDR3 has 17 residues. The CDR3 spells CASSKVSAAVAKNIQYF. The CDR3 bases are TGTGCCAGCAGCAAAGTCTCGGCGGCAGTAGCCAAAAACATTCAGTACTTC.

This clone was recorded once. The genes are TRBV2 and TRBJ2-3, with a weak D call TRBD2 (6 bases). CDR1 and CDR2 from the germline V gene are SNHLY and FYNNEI. CDR3 length: 14 residues. Trimming pared 10 bases from V and 1 base from J, leaving 15 bases between. The CDR3 reads CATPGDGGTDTQYF. The CDR3 nucleotides read TGTGCCACGCCGGGAGACGGGGGCACAGATACGCAGTATTTT.

The V call is TRBV27, the J call TRBJ2-7, with D possibly being TRBD2 (7 bases). Germline V gene sequence: CDR1 MNHEY, CDR2 SMNVEV (reference sequence). The germline V and J ends were trimmed by 2 bases and 7 bases, with 21 bases remaining between them. The CDR3 contains 16 residues. CDR3 sequence reads: CASSLVTGSGVGEQYF. The CDR3 nucleotides are TGTGCCAGCAGTTTAGTAACAGGGAGCGGGGTAGGGGAGCAGTACTTC.

This clone appeared a single time. The chain carries TRBV5-6 and TRBJ2-1, with TRBD2 matching over 11 bases. Trimming removed 6 bases from V and 9 bases from J; junction bases left unmatched: 8. Germline CDR1 SGHDT, CDR2 YYEEEE. CDR3 size: 14 residues. The CDR3, as DNA: TGTGCCAGCACGCTCCCAACTAGCGGGAGTGAGCAGTTCTTC. Translating it yields CASTLPTSGSEQFF.

The gene calls are TRBV5-1 and TRBJ2-2; the match to TRBD2 covers 10 bases. The trim removed 5 bases at V and 7 bases at J, leaving 8 bases unmatched. Germline V lookup: CDR1 SGHRS, CDR2 YFSETQ. This CDR3 region has 15 residues. CDR3 nucleotides: TGCGCCAGCAGACAAAGCGGGAGGGCCGGCGGGGAGCTGTTTTTT. Encoded protein: CASRQSGRAGGELFF.

The V and J genes are TRBV13 and TRBJ2-3; D is tentatively TRBD1 or TRBD2 (5 bases each). With 10 bases removed from V and 1 base from J, the gap between germline ends came to 18 bases. The V gene's germline CDR1 is PRHDT and CDR2 FYEKMQ (reference sequence). CDR3 length: 15 residues. CDR3 amino acids: CATASPGRRTDTQYF. The CDR3 DNA is TGTGCCACCGCTAGCCCGGGACGCCGCACAGATACGCAGTATTTT.